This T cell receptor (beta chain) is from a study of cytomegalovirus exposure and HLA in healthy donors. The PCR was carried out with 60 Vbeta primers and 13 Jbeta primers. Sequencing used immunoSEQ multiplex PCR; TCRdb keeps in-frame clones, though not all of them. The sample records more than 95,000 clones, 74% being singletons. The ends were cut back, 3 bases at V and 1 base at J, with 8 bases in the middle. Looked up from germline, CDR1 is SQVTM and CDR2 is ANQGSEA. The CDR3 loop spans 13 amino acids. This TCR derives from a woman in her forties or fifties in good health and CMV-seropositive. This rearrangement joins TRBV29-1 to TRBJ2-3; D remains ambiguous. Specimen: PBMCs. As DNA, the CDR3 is TGCAGCGTTGATGTTGCAGGCACAGATACGCAGTATTTT. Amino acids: CSVDVAGTDTQYF.